The rows below give T cell receptor beta chains drawn from one sample of a study of shared clonotypes between healthy human individuals. Only in-frame clones appear in the TCRdb table, and some are missing; sequencing was by immunoSEQ multiplex PCR. The data show about 380,000 clones, about 96% seen once. The sequencing input was memory CD8+ T cells sorted from blood. These receptors all come from a man aged 30 to 45 in good health. The CDR3 runs from the conserved cysteine through the conserved F or W. A D gene is named only where the DNA matches it firmly.

>TRBD1|TRBV5-1|TRBJ2-5
CASSWGQKETQYF
>.|TRBV27|TRBJ2-3
CASRFTDTQYF
>.|TRBV28|TRBJ1-2
CASSFQVNYGYTF
>.|TRBV6-5|TRBJ1-1
CASSYSDLAEAFF
>.|TRBV19|TRBJ1-1
CASSRTPGAEAFF
>TRBD2|TRBV6-5|TRBJ2-7
CASSTGTSGTYEQYF
>TRBD2|TRBV4-1|TRBJ2-1
CASGGGLAGGPGTYNEQFF
>.|TRBV7-9|TRBJ2-2
CASSSDPNTGELFF
>.|TRBV29-1|TRBJ2-2
CSVGQTNTGELFF
>TRBD2|TRBV7-3|TRBJ2-2
CASSLRAVGTSYTTGELFF
>.|TRBV7-2|TRBJ2-7
CASSLDPTYEQYF
>TRBD2|TRBV19|TRBJ2-1
CASRVTSGRYNEQFF
>TRBD1|TRBV6-5|TRBJ2-4
CASSYSLDRGRNIQYF
>.|TRBV28|TRBJ1-3
CASSLASSGNTIYF
>TRBD2|TRBV2|TRBJ2-7
CASSPLGLAGGQYF
>TRBD1|TRBV14|TRBJ2-7
CASSQYRQGPHEQYF
>TRBD1|TRBV6-6|TRBJ2-5
CASRITGEETQYF
>TRBD1|TRBV5-1|TRBJ2-7
CASSVNRGEQYF
>.|TRBV4-1|TRBJ2-6
CASSPQGAGANVLTF
>.|TRBV11-2|TRBJ2-3
CASSLVRGTDTQYF
>.|TRBV6-5|TRBJ1-2
CASRNGPYGYTF
>TRBD1|TRBV7-2|TRBJ2-5
CASSYKDRFETQYF
>.|TRBV19|TRBJ1-4
CASRQQGANEKLFF
>.|TRBV18|TRBJ2-3
CASSGGQALGTDTQYF
>TRBD2|TRBV7-4|TRBJ2-7
CASSPPPADLAGGPWEQYF
>TRBD2|TRBV29-1|TRBJ2-1
CSVERTSDEQFF
>.|TRBV7-6|TRBJ2-5
CASRRSGPGETQYF
>.|TRBV11-2|TRBJ2-7
CASSLRGGFSYEQYF
>.|TRBV6-1|TRBJ1-2
CASSETGLDGYTF
>.|TRBV11-1|TRBJ2-3
CASSLGTSTDTQYF
>.|TRBV19|TRBJ2-7
CASSRLARSYEQYF
>.|TRBV5-6|TRBJ2-3
CASSRTDTQYF
>.|TRBV2|TRBJ2-7
CASSGVNEQYF
>TRBD2|TRBV19|TRBJ2-3
CASKGTSGTDTQYF
>TRBD2|TRBV29-1|TRBJ2-1
CSARTDPSGKGDEQFF
>TRBD2|TRBV29-1|TRBJ2-1
CSVGRRGYNEQFF
>.|TRBV2|TRBJ2-1
CASRDLRSSYNEQFF
>.|TRBV29-1|TRBJ1-3
CSVQTRDGNTIYF
>.|TRBV2|TRBJ1-5
CASSFGGHSTPQHF
>TRBD2|TRBV6-1|TRBJ2-1
CASRGGAGAGNEQFF
>.|TRBV5-1|TRBJ1-1
CASSLGRTEAFF
>.|TRBV5-4|TRBJ1-1
CASSFQGRGMNTEAFF
>.|TRBV18|TRBJ2-1
CASSPNGINEQFF
>.|TRBV6-1|TRBJ1-5
CASSEADWGQPQHF
>.|TRBV7-9|TRBJ1-2
CASSNTYGYTF
>TRBD1|TRBV19|TRBJ2-7
CASSMRQGYEQYF
>TRBD1|TRBV29-1|TRBJ1-2
CSVDTGQGEVYGYTF
>.|TRBV29-1|TRBJ2-3
CSVAMGLLNTDTQYF